The present TCR beta chain was sequenced within a study of beta chain bispecific antibodies for T cell cancers. Findings of the study overall: In these mixed samples, most targeted TRBV reads derived from the leukemia cell line.

The CDR3 is 16 residues long. With 0 bases removed from V and 4 bases from J, the gap between germline ends came to 14 bases. CDR1 SGHKS and CDR2 YYEKEE come from the germline V gene (reference sequence). This clonotype was seen at least ten times. The antigen remains undetermined. TCRdb analysed the 5' RACE reads with MiXCR anew, one entry per CDR3 protein. Of 8,400 or so distinct CDR3 sequences in the sample, about 2% were seen once. T cells were expanded from blood mononuclear cells for about three days with anti-CD3 OKT3 or CD3/CD28 beads. The TCR originated in a human donor in good health. Some clones in this sample may be carry-over from other donors' samples. The sequencing used T cells from a healthy donor cultured with Jurkat leukemia cells, collected from a culture containing an anti-CD19 bispecific antibody. The chain employs TRBV5-5 and TRBJ1-5; a possible D gene is TRBD1 (5 bases). CDR3 protein: CASSLEVGGGNQPQHF. Written as DNA, the CDR3 is TGTGCCAGCAGCTTGGAAGTAGGCGGGGGGAATCAGCCCCAGCATTTT.